This TCR beta chain was documented in a study of cytomegalovirus exposure and HLA in healthy donors. Findings and caveats of the study: An analysis was carried out later, and it reportedly showed fewer N-insertions in an Asian-associated ancestry cluster than the 666-donor mean. A missense variant in DCLRE1C was later tied to TCR beta V- and J-gene trimming.

The PCR was carried out with 60 Vbeta primers and 13 Jbeta primers. Clones were read by immunoSEQ multiplex PCR, and TCRdb kept only the in-frame ones, dropping some. Found here are about 150,000 clones; the top ten clones hold under 2%. Turning to this clone: The antigen remains undetermined.

Per germline, CDR1 SGDLS and CDR2 YYNGEE. This CDR3 contains 11 residues. V lost 3 bases and J lost 6, with 6 bases in between. J is TRBJ1-2 and V is TRBV9; the D is unclear. The sample taken for sequencing was PBMCs. The clonotype comes from a woman aged 50 to 60 in good health and CMV-seronegative. The CDR3 coding sequence is TGTGCCAGCAGCGGTCTTAATGGCTACACCTTC. Translated, it gives CASSGLNGYTF.